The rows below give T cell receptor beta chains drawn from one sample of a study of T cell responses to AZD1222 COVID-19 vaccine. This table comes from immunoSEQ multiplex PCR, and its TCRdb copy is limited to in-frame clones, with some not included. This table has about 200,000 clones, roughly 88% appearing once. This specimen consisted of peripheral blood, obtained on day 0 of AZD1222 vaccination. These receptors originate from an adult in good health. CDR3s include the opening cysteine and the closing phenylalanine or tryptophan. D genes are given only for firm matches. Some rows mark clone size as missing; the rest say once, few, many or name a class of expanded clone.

CASSLDDPRVPKAFF,TGTGCCAGCAGCTTAGACGACCCCAGGGTCCCAAAAGCTTTCTTT,TRBJ1-1,-,TRBV7-6,-
CASSGEDRRYGYGYTF,TGTGCCAGCAGTGGGGAGGACAGGAGATATGGCTATGGCTACACCTTC,TRBJ1-2,TRBD1,TRBV27,once
CASSLVGRNNYEQYF,TGTGCCAGCAGTTTAGTGGGGCGAAATAATTACGAGCAGTACTTC,TRBJ2-7,-,TRBV27,once
CASSLIDSTDTQYF,TGTGCCAGCAGCTTGATTGACAGCACAGATACGCAGTATTTT,TRBJ2-3,-,TRBV5-4,-
CASSVEGQGVIKTQYF,TGTGCCAGCAGCGTGGAAGGACAGGGGGTGATAAAGACCCAGTACTTC,TRBJ2-5,TRBD1,TRBV9,-
CASSRPDRVGEKLFF,TGCGCCAGCAGCCGCCCCGACAGGGTCGGCGAAAAACTGTTTTTT,TRBJ1-4,TRBD1,TRBV5-1,-
CASSLAPLLGGETQYF,TGTGCCAGCAGCTTAGCGCCTTTACTAGGCGGGGAGACCCAGTACTTC,TRBJ2-5,-,TRBV7-2,-
CASSTRGCSEAFF,TGTGCCAGCAGCACTAGGGGATGCTCTGAAGCTTTCTTT,TRBJ1-1,-,TRBV21-1,-
CALKGGAGANVLTF,TGTGCCTTAAAAGGGGGCGCTGGGGCCAACGTCCTGACTTTC,TRBJ2-6,TRBD1,TRBV6-5,-
CASSLGIGGHQPQHF,TGTGCCAGCAGCTTAGGAATAGGGGGGCATCAGCCCCAGCATTTT,TRBJ1-5,-,TRBV7-2,-
CASSLSLGSDSNQPQHF,TGTGCCAGCAGCTTATCGTTGGGCAGCGATAGCAATCAGCCCCAGCATTTT,TRBJ1-5,-,TRBV7-2,-
CASSVAEGADYGYTF,TGTGCCAGCAGCGTAGCAGAGGGGGCGGATTATGGCTACACCTTC,TRBJ1-2,TRBD1,TRBV9,once
CAISELNYEQYF,TGTGCCATCAGTGAGTTGAACTACGAGCAGTACTTC,TRBJ2-7,-,TRBV10-3,-
CASSEGQRNIQYF,TGTGCCAGCAGCGAGGGACAGCGAAACATTCAGTACTTC,TRBJ2-4,TRBD1,TRBV9,-
CASSYKLSNQPQHF,TGTGCCAGTAGCTACAAACTTAGCAATCAGCCCCAGCATTTT,TRBJ1-5,-,TRBV19,-
CASSKESYNEQFF,TGTGCCAGCAGTAAGGAGAGCTACAATGAGCAGTTCTTC,TRBJ2-1,-,TRBV2,-
CASRQGPLEAFF,TGTGCCAGCAGACAGGGGCCACTTGAAGCTTTCTTT,TRBJ1-1,TRBD1,TRBV12-3/TRBV12-4,-
CASSLTGTGGTGANVLTF,TGTGCCAGCTCACTTACCGGGACAGGGGGAACTGGGGCCAACGTCCTGACTTTC,TRBJ2-6,TRBD1,TRBV18,-
CASSQELGPTLHQTDTQYF,TGTGCCAGCAGCCAAGAGTTGGGGCCCACACTCCATCAAACAGATACGCAGTATTTT,TRBJ2-3,-,TRBV4-2,-
CASSLGGRQSPLHF,TGTGCCAGCAGCTTAGGGGGGCGACAGTCACCCCTCCACTTT,TRBJ1-6,-,TRBV7-8,-
CASSLLGSETQYF,TGTGCCAGCAGCTTGTTAGGGTCGGAGACCCAGTACTTC,TRBJ2-5,-,TRBV5-5,-
CSAELSYEQYF,TGCAGCGCTGAGTTATCCTACGAGCAGTACTTC,TRBJ2-7,-,TRBV29-1,-
CASRGTGRDSPLHF,TGTGCCAGCAGGGGCACAGGGAGGGATTCACCCCTCCACTTT,TRBJ1-6,-,TRBV9,-
CAWSGNRVNQPQHF,TGTGCCTGGAGCGGCAACCGGGTTAATCAGCCCCAGCATTTT,TRBJ1-5,-,TRBV30,-
CAISRGAPHSPLHF,TGTGCCATCAGCAGGGGCGCCCCCCATTCACCCCTCCACTTT,TRBJ1-6,-,TRBV10-3,-
CSVVGGSYEQYF,TGCAGCGTTGTTGGCGGATCCTACGAGCAGTACTTC,TRBJ2-7,-,TRBV29-1,-
CASSPGPTDTQYF,TGTGCCAGCAGCCCCGGGCCCACAGATACGCAGTATTTT,TRBJ2-3,-,TRBV7-3,-
CSASYEGQGTNQPQHF,TGCAGTGCTAGTTACGAGGGACAGGGAACCAATCAGCCCCAGCATTTT,TRBJ1-5,TRBD1,TRBV20-1,-
CASSQDRAADTQYF,TGTGCCAGCTCACAGGACCGGGCGGCAGATACGCAGTATTTT,TRBJ2-3,-,TRBV18,-
CASSQGGKQGASGYTF,TGTGCCAGCAGCCAAGGGGGGAAACAGGGGGCTTCGGGCTACACCTTC,TRBJ1-2,TRBD1,TRBV4-2,-
CASSDGDRGITGELFF,TGTGCCAGCAGTGACGGGGACAGGGGGATCACCGGGGAGCTGTTTTTT,TRBJ2-2,TRBD1,TRBV2,-
CAWGGYTF,TGTGCCTGGGGTGGCTACACCTTC,TRBJ1-2,-,TRBV30,few
CASSSWDRRGYGYTF,TGTGCCAGCAGTTCCTGGGACAGGCGCGGCTATGGCTACACCTTC,TRBJ1-2,TRBD1,TRBV6-5,-
CASSQDFLAGADTQYF,TGTGCCAGCAGCCAAGATTTTCTAGCGGGGGCAGATACGCAGTATTTT,TRBJ2-3,TRBD2,TRBV4-2,-
CASSSLGGREQYF,TGTGCCAGCAGCTCCTTGGGGGGCCGCGAGCAGTACTTC,TRBJ2-7,-,TRBV7-2,-
CASSPWDPLRNTIYF,TGTGCCAGCAGCCCCTGGGACCCGCTCAGAAACACCATATATTTT,TRBJ1-3,-,TRBV28,-